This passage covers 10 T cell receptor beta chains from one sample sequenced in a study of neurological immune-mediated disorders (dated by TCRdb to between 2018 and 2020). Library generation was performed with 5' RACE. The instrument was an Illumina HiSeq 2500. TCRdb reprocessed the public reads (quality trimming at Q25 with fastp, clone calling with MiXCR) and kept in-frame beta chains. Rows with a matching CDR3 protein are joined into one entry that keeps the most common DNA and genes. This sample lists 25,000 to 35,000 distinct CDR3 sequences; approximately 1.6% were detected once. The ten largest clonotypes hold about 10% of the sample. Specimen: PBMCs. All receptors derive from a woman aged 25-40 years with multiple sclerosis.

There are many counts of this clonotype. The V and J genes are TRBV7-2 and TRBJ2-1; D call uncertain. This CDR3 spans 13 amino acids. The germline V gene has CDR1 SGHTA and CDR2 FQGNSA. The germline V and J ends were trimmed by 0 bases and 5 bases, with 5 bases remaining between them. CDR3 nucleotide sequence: TGTGCCAGCAGCTTAGCACCCCACAATGAGCAGTTCTTC. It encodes CASSLAPHNEQFF.

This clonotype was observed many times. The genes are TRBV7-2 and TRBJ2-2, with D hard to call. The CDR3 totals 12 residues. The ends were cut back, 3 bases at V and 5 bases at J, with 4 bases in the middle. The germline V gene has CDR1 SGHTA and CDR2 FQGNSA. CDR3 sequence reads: CASSFPTGELFF. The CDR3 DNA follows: TGTGCCAGCAGCTTCCCGACCGGGGAGCTGTTTTTT.

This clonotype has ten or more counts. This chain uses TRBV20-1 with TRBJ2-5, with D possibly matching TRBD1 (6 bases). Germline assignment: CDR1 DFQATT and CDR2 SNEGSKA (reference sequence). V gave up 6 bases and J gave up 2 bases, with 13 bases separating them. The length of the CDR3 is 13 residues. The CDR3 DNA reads TGCAGTGCCCATGGACAGAGACAAGAGACCCAGTACTTC. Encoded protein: CSAHGQRQETQYF.

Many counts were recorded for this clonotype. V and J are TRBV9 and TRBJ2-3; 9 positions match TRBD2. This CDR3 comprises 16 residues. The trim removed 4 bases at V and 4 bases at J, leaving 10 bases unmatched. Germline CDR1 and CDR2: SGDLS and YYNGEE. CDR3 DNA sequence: TGTGCCAGCAGCCCCCCGGGCGGGGGGGCACCAGATACGCAGTATTTT. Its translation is CASSPPGGGAPDTQYF.

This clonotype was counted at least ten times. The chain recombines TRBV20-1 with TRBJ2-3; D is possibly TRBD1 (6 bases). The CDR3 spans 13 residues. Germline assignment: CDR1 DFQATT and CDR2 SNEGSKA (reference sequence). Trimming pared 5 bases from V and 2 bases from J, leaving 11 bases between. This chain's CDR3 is CSAPDSHTDTQYF. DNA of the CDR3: TGCAGTGCTCCGGACAGTCACACAGATACGCAGTATTTT.

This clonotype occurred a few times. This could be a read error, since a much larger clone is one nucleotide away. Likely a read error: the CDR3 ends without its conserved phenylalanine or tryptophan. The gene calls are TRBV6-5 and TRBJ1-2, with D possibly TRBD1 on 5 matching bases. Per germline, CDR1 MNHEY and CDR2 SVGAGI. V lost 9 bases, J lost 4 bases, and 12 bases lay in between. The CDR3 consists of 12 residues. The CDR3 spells CASRGLRYGYTV. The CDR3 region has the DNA TGTGCCAGTCGGGGCCTCCGCTATGGCTACACCGTC.

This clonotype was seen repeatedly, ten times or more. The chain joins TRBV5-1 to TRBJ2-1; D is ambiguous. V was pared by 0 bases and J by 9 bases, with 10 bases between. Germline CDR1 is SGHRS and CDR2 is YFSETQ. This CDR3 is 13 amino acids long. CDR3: CASSLGRDREQFF. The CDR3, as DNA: TGCGCCAGCAGCTTGGGGAGAGATCGTGAGCAGTTCTTC.

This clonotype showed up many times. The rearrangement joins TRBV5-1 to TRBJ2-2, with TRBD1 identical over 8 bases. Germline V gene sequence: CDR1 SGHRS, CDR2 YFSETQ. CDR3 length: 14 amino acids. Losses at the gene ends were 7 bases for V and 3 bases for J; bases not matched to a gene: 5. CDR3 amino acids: CASRQGADTGELFF. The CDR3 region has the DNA TGCGCCAGCCGTCAGGGGGCGGACACCGGGGAGCTGTTTTTT.

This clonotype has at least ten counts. The CDR3 DNA reads TGTGCCATCAGTGAGGGGGCCAATAATTCACCCCTCCACTTT. Its protein is CAISEGANNSPLHF. The chain employs TRBV10-3 and TRBJ1-6; weak D call: TRBD1 (5 bases). The CDR3 length is 14 residues. The ends were cut back, 2 bases at V and 5 bases at J, with 7 bases in the middle. Germline V CDR1 and CDR2: ENHRY, SYGVKD.

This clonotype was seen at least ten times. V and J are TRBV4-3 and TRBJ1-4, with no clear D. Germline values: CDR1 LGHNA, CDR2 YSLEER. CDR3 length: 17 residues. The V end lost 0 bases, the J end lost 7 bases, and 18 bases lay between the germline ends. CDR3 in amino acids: CASSQDPPMGRPEKLFF. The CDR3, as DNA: TGCGCCAGCAGCCAAGATCCCCCAATGGGCCGGCCTGAAAAACTGTTTTTT.